These T cell receptor beta chains were read from a single sample in a study of blood T cell repertoires in COVID-19. This table comes from immunoSEQ multiplex PCR, and its TCRdb copy is limited to in-frame clones, with some not included. The sample includes approximately 200,000 clones, 82% seen only once; the top ten take 12%. The sample comprised PBMCs or T cells enriched from blood (not recorded which). The receptors were gathered from a man aged 40-55 years who had recovered from COVID-19. The CDR3 runs from the conserved cysteine through the conserved F or W. The D gene is left open where the match is weak. Size values are once, few and many counts, or a class for expanded clones, and some rows have none.

clone_size d_call j_call v_call cdr3_nt cdr3_aa
- - TRBJ1-2 TRBV5-5 TGTGCCAGCAGCCCCACCCGCAGGGACTTCTATGGCTACACCTTC CASSPTRRDFYGYTF
- - TRBJ2-2 TRBV7-6 TGTGCCAGCAGCTTTCTGAACACCGGGGAGCTGTTTTTT CASSFLNTGELFF
- - TRBJ1-5 TRBV18 TGTGCCAGCTCACCGGGGGAGGACCAGCCCCAGCATTTT CASSPGEDQPQHF
- - TRBJ1-1 TRBV6-5 TGTGCCAGCAGTTACGCAGGGAGGGAAGCTTTCTTT CASSYAGREAFF
few - TRBJ1-1 TRBV7-8 TGTGCCAGCAGCCCTCCGGGAACTGAAGCTTTCTTT CASSPPGTEAFF
- TRBD2 TRBJ2-7 TRBV28 TGTGCCAGCAGTGGGGGGACTAGCGGGAGCTCCTACGAGCAGTACTTC CASSGGTSGSSYEQYF
- TRBD2 TRBJ2-1 TRBV5-4 TGTGCCAGCAGCTTCCCTCGCGGGAGTGCAGGTAATGAGCAGTTCTTC CASSFPRGSAGNEQFF
- TRBD1 TRBJ2-7 TRBV6-2/TRBV6-3 TGTGCCAGCAGTTCTCTTCAGGTGGGATATTCGATCAGGGGGATAAGGGAGCAGTACTTC CASSSLQVGYSIRGIREQYF
- - TRBJ1-2 TRBV24-1 TGTGCCACCAGTGATTACGGCTATGGCTACACCTTC CATSDYGYGYTF
- TRBD1 TRBJ1-4 TRBV5-1 TGCGCCAGCAGCTTGGGACAGGGTCTAACTAATGAAAAACTGTTTTTT CASSLGQGLTNEKLFF
- TRBD2 TRBJ2-5 TRBV28 TGTGCCAGCAGTCTACGACTTTCTAGCGGGAGCTCTGAGACCCAGTACTTC CASSLRLSSGSSETQYF
- TRBD2 TRBJ2-1 TRBV30 TGTGCCTGGAGGGTAGCGGGCTTACGACACAATGAGCAGTTCTTC CAWRVAGLRHNEQFF
- - TRBJ1-1 TRBV6-4 TGTGCCAGCAGTCGGGACGATAGGGGGACTGAAGCTTTCTTT CASSRDDRGTEAFF
- TRBD1 TRBJ1-3 TRBV28 TGTGCCAGCAGTCGACAGGGTTACTCTGGAAACACCATATATTTT CASSRQGYSGNTIYF
- TRBD2 TRBJ2-2 TRBV7-3 TGTGCCAGCAGCCTGGGACTAGCGGGAGCTAACACCGGGGAGCTGTTTTTT CASSLGLAGANTGELFF
- TRBD1 TRBJ1-2 TRBV10-1 TGCGCCACCTACGACAGGGCTAACTATGGCTACACCTTC CATYDRANYGYTF
many - TRBJ1-5 TRBV10-3 TGTGCCATCAGTGAGTCGGGGAGACTAAACAATCAGCCCCAGCATTTT CAISESGRLNNQPQHF
- TRBD1 TRBJ1-4 TRBV3-1/TRBV3-2 TGTGCCAGCAGCCAAGATTTCACGGGACAGGGTCGTGAAAAACTGTTTTTT CASSQDFTGQGREKLFF
- TRBD1 TRBJ1-1 TRBV4-3 TGCGCCAGCAGCCAATCAAAGGGGGCTAGGGACACTGAAGCTTTCTTT CASSQSKGARDTEAFF
- - TRBJ1-1 TRBV9 TGTGCCAGCAGCTGGGCGGGGGCTGACACTGAAGCTTTCTTT CASSWAGADTEAFF
once - TRBJ1-5 TRBV11-2 TGTGCCAGCAGCTTAGGGGTAAACTACAATCAGCCCCAGCATTTT CASSLGVNYNQPQHF
- - TRBJ1-4 TRBV28 TGTGCCAGCAGTTTATGGGACAGCACTAATGAAAAACTGTTTTTT CASSLWDSTNEKLFF
- TRBD2 TRBJ2-2 TRBV6-2/TRBV6-3 TGTGCCAGCAGTACCCTTATTAGCGGGAGGAGGACGAACACCGGGGAGCTGTTTTTT CASSTLISGRRTNTGELFF
- TRBD2 TRBJ2-5 TRBV3-1/TRBV3-2 TGTGCCAGCAGCCCAAAGGGACTAGCGGGAGGGTACCAAGAGACCCAGTACTTC CASSPKGLAGGYQETQYF
- - TRBJ1-1 TRBV10-3 TGTGCCATCAAGGGGGTTTACACTGAAGCTTTCTTT CAIKGVYTEAFF
- - TRBJ1-6 TRBV28 TGTGCCAGCAGCCTTGAGTCCTATAATTCACCCCTCCACTTT CASSLESYNSPLHF
once TRBD2 TRBJ2-3 TRBV6-5 TGTGCCAGCAAGCCGCTAGCGGGATGGGATACGCAGTATTTT CASKPLAGWDTQYF
many TRBD2 TRBJ2-2 TRBV19 TGTGCCAGTAGTACCCTGGGACTAGCGAACACCGGGGAGCTGTTTTTT CASSTLGLANTGELFF
- TRBD1 TRBJ1-3 TRBV7-2 TGTGCCAGCAGCCCCGCGGGACAGGGATTTATCAGCTCTGGAAACACCATATATTTT CASSPAGQGFISSGNTIYF
few TRBD1 TRBJ2-1 TRBV3-1/TRBV3-2 TGTGCCAGCAGCCCGAGGGGACAGTACAATGAGCAGTTCTTC CASSPRGQYNEQFF
- TRBD1 TRBJ1-6 TRBV28 TGTGCCAGCAGTGGGACAGGGGGCTATAATTCACCCCTCCACTTT CASSGTGGYNSPLHF
- - TRBJ2-3 TRBV7-2 TGTGCCAGCAACATAAACTCGCTGAAGAGCGGGAGCACAGATACGCAGTATTTT CASNINSLKSGSTDTQYF
- TRBD1 TRBJ1-6 TRBV5-1 TGCGCCAGCAGCTTGGCCTTGGCAGGGGGACTGTATAATTCACCCCTCCACTTT CASSLALAGGLYNSPLHF
few - TRBJ1-4 TRBV27 TGTGCCAGCAGTTTACAGGGGACTAATGAAAAACTGTTTTTT CASSLQGTNEKLFF
- - TRBJ1-5 TRBV18 TGTGCCAGCTCAGGGGGCAATAGCAATCAGCCCCAGCATTTT CASSGGNSNQPQHF
- - TRBJ2-1 TRBV24-1 TGTGCCACCAGTGACCGGGAGTTACCCCCGGATGAGCAGTTCTTC CATSDRELPPDEQFF
- TRBD1 TRBJ1-1 TRBV18 TGTGCCAGCTCACCACGGACGACAGGGATTTCCTTTCTGAACACTGAAGCTTTCTTT CASSPRTTGISFLNTEAFF
- TRBD2 TRBJ2-3 TRBV29-1 TGCAGCGTTGCAAGGGGACTAGCGGGAGAGATCACAGATACGCAGTATTTT CSVARGLAGEITDTQYF
- TRBD1 TRBJ1-1 TRBV6-5 TGTGCCAGCGGGACAGTTATCGAAGCTTTCTTT CASGTVIEAFF
- - TRBJ2-3 TRBV6-5 TGTGCCAGCAGTTCTCACCGGGGTCGGGCAGATACGCAGTATTTT CASSSHRGRADTQYF
- - TRBJ1-4 TRBV4-2 TGTGCCAGCAGCCAAGTCTACGGGTCAACTAATGAAAAACTGTTTTTT CASSQVYGSTNEKLFF
- TRBD1 TRBJ1-2 TRBV5-6 TGTGCCAGCAGCTTTAGGACCGGGACAGGGATCTATGGCTACACCTTC CASSFRTGTGIYGYTF
- TRBD2 TRBJ2-2 TRBV4-2 TGTGCCAGCAGCCAAAGAACTAGCGGGAGCGACACCGGGGAGCTGTTTTTT CASSQRTSGSDTGELFF
- TRBD1 TRBJ2-1 TRBV24-1 TGTGCCACCAGTGACCCTCGACAGGGGAGTAACAATGAGCAGTTCTTC CATSDPRQGSNNEQFF
- TRBD1 TRBJ1-5 TRBV19 TGTGCCAGTAGTCTCAGGGGGGTGGCCCAGCATTTT CASSLRGVAQHF
- - TRBJ2-2 TRBV18 TGTGCCAGCTCACCTGGGCAGTCGGCCACCGGGGAGCTGTTTTTT CASSPGQSATGELFF
- TRBD2 TRBJ2-2 TRBV2 TGTGCCAGCAGTGTCCCAACTAGCGGGAGTTACACCGGGGAGCTGTTTTTT CASSVPTSGSYTGELFF
few TRBD1 TRBJ2-7 TRBV6-2/TRBV6-3 TGTGCCAGCAGTTACCGGGACAGACACTACGAGCAGTACTTC CASSYRDRHYEQYF
- - TRBJ1-5 TRBV9 TGTGCCAGCAGCTCAGCAGGGGATCAGCCCCAGCATTTT CASSSAGDQPQHF
- TRBD1 TRBJ2-5 TRBV28 TGTGCCAGCAGTAGACAGGGAACCGAGACCCAGTACTTC CASSRQGTETQYF
- - TRBJ1-6 TRBV5-6 TGTGCCAGCAGCTTGTGGCACCAGGGAAGAGTTTCACCCCTCCACTTT CASSLWHQGRVSPLHF
- TRBD1 TRBJ2-5 TRBV7-8 TGTGCCAGCACCACGGACAGGCAAGAGACCCAGTACTTC CASTTDRQETQYF